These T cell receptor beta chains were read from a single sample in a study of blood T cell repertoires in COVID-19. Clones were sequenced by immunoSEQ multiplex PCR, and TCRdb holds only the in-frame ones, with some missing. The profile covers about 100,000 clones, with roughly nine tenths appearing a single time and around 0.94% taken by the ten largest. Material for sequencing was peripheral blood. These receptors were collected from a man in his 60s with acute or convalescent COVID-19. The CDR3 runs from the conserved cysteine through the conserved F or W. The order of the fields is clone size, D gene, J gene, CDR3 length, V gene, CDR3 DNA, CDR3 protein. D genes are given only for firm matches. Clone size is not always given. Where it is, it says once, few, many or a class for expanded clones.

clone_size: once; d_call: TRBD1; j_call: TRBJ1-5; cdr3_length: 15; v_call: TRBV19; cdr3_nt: TGTGCCAGTAGTGCCGGACAGGGGAGCAATCAGCCCCAGCATTTT; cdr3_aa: CASSAGQGSNQPQHF
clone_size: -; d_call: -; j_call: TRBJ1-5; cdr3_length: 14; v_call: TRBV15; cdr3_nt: TGTGCCACCAGCAGAGATGTGGGGGGACAGCCCCAGCATTTT; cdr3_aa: CATSRDVGGQPQHF
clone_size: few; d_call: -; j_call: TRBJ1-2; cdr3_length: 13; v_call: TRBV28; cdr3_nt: TGTGCCAGCAGTATCACACAGGGTTATGGCTACACCTTC; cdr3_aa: CASSITQGYGYTF
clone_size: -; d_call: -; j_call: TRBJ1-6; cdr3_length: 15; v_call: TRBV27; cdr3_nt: TGTGCCAGCAGCCCCTTCAGGCAGGGGAATTCACCCCTCCACTTT; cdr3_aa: CASSPFRQGNSPLHF
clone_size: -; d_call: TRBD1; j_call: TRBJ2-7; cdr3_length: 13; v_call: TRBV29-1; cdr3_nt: TGCAGCGGCAGAACAGGGGGTGACTCCGGGCAGTACTTC; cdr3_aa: CSGRTGGDSGQYF
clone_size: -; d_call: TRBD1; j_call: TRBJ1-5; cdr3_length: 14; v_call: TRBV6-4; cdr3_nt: TGTGCCAGCAGGAGGACAGGGGGCTGTCAGCCCCAGCATTTT; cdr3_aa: CASRRTGGCQPQHF
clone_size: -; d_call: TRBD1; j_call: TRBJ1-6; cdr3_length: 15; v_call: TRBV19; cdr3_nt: TGTGCCAGTAGTGCCCGGACAGGGAGGAGATCACCCCTCCACTTT; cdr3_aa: CASSARTGRRSPLHF
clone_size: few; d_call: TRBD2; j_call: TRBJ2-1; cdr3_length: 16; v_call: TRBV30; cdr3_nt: TGTGCCTGGACTCGGACTAGCCGGGCGGGATACAATGAGCAGTTCTTC; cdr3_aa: CAWTRTSRAGYNEQFF
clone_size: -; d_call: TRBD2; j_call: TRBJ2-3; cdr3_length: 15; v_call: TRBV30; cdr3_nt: TGTGCCTGGAGTGCAAGCGGGGGAAGGGCAGATACGCAGTATTTT; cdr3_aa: CAWSASGGRADTQYF
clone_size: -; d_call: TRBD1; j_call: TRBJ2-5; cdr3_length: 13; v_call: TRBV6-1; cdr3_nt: TGTGCCAGCAGTACAGGGGGCCCTCAGATCCAGTACTTC; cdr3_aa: CASSTGGPQIQYF
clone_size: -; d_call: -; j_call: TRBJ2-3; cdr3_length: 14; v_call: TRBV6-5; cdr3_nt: TGTGCCAGCCACGTGGGCCCTAGCACAGATACGCAGTATTTT; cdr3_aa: CASHVGPSTDTQYF
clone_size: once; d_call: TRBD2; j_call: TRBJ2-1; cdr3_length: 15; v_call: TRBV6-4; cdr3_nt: TGTGCCAGCAGGGAGACTAGCGGGAAGGTTGATGAGCAGTTCTTC; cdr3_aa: CASRETSGKVDEQFF
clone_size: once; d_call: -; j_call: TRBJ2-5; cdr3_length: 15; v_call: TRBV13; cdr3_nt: TGTGCCAGCAGCTTAGGAGGACATGCCCAAGAGACCCAGTACTTC; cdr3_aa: CASSLGGHAQETQYF
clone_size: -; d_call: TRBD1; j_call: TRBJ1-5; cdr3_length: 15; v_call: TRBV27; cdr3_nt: TGTGCCAGCAGTCCCCAGGGGGTCCCCAATCAGCCCCAGCATTTT; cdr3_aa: CASSPQGVPNQPQHF
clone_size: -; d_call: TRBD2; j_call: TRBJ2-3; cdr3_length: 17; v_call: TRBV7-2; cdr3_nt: TGTGCCAGCAGCCTTGGACTAGCGGGAGGTATCACAGATACGCAGTATTTT; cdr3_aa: CASSLGLAGGITDTQYF
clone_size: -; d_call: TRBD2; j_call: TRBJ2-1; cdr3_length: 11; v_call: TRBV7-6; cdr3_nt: TGTGCCAGCAGCGGACTAGCGGAGCAGTTCTTC; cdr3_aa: CASSGLAEQFF
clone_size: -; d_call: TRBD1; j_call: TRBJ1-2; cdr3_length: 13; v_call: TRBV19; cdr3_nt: TGTGCCAGTAGAACGACAGGGTTCTATGGCTACACCTTC; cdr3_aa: CASRTTGFYGYTF
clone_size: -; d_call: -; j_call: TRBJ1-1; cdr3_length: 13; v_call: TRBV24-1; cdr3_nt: TGTGCCACCAGTGCCCGAGGGTCCGCTGAAGCTTTCTTT; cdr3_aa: CATSARGSAEAFF
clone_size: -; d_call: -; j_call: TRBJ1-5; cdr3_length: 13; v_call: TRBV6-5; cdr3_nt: TGTGCCAGCAGTCCCGTCTATGATCAGCCCCAGCATTTT; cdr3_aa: CASSPVYDQPQHF
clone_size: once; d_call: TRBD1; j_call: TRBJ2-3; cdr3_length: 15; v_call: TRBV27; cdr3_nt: TGTGCCAGCAGCCAAACGGTACAGGGGCGAGATACGCAGTATTTT; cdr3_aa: CASSQTVQGRDTQYF
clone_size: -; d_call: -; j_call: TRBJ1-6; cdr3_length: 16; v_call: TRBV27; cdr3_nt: TGTGCCAGCAGTATCACAGGAGCCCGAGGCAATTCACCCCTCCACTTT; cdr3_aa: CASSITGARGNSPLHF
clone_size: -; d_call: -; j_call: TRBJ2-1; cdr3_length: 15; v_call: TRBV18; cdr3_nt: TGTGCCAGCTTCACCACTAGTATCACCTACAATGAGCAGTTCTTC; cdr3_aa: CASFTTSITYNEQFF
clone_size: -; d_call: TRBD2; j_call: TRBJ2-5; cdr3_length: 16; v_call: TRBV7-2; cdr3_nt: TGTGCCAGCAGCTCCCGACTAGCGGGAGACGGAGAGACCCAGTACTTC; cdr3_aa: CASSSRLAGDGETQYF
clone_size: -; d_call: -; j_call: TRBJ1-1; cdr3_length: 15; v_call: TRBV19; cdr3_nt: TGTGCCAGTAGTCCACGGGGACACCAAAACACTGAAGCTTTCTTT; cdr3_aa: CASSPRGHQNTEAFF
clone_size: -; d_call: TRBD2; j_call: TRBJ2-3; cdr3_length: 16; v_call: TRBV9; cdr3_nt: TGTGCCAGCAGCTCCGGACTAGCGGGAGGTCTGGATACGCAGTATTTT; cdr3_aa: CASSSGLAGGLDTQYF
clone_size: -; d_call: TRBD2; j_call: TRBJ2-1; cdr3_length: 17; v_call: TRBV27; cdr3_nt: TGTGCCAGCAGTTTTGGGACTAGCGGAGGATTCTACAATGAGCAGTTCTTC; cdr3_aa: CASSFGTSGGFYNEQFF
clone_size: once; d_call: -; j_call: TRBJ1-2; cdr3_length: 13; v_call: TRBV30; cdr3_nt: TGTGCCTGGAGCCGGGACTCTCCTCATGGCTACACCTTC; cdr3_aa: CAWSRDSPHGYTF
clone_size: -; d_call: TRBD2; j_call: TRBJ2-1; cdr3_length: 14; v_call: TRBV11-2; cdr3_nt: TGTGCCAGCAGCCAAACCCCCAATCTAGCGGGAGGATTCTTC; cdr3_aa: CASSQTPNLAGGFF
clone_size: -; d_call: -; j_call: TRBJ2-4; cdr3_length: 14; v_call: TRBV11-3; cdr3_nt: TGTGCCAGCAGCTTAGAATTTCCGGGAGACATTCAGTACTTC; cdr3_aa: CASSLEFPGDIQYF
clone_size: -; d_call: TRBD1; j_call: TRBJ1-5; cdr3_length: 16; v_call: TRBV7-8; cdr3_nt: TGTGCCAGCACCACAGGGGGGGATCTGAGGAATCAGCCCCAGCATTTT; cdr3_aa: CASTTGGDLRNQPQHF
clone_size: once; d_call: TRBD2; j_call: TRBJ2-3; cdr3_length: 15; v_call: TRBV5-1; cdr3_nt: TGCGCCAGCAGGGTGCTAGCGGGGTACACAGATACGCAGTATTTT; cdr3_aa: CASRVLAGYTDTQYF
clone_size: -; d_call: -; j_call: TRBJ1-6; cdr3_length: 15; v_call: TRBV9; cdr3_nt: TGTGCCAGCAGCCAAACTGGGCAGCTCAATTCACCCCTCCACTTT; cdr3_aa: CASSQTGQLNSPLHF
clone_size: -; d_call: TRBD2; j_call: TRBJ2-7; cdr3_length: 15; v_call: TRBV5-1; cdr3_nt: TGCGCCAGCAGCTTGGTCCTCGGGAGGATGTACGAGCAGTACTTC; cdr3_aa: CASSLVLGRMYEQYF
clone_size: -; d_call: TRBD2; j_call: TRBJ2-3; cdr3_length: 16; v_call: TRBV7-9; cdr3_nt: TGTGCCAACGATAGCGGGAGGGGTCTTAACACAGATACGCAGTATTTT; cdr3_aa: CANDSGRGLNTDTQYF
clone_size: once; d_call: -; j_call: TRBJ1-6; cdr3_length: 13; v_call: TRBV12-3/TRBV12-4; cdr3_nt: TGTGCCAGCAGCGTCGGGACACCATCACCCCTCCACTTT; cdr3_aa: CASSVGTPSPLHF
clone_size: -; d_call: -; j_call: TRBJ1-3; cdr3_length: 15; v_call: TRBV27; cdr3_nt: TGTGCCAGCAGTTTGCTGGGGGCGGCGGGAAACACCATATATTTT; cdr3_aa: CASSLLGAAGNTIYF
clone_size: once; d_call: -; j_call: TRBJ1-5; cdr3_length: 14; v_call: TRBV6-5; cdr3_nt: TGTGCCAGTGTTGACAGGCTCAACAATCAGCCCCAGCATTTT; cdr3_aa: CASVDRLNNQPQHF
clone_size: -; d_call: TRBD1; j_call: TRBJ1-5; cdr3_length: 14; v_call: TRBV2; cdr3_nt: TGTGCCAGCAGTGGTCGCAGGGGGGATCAGCCCCAGCATTTT; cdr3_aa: CASSGRRGDQPQHF
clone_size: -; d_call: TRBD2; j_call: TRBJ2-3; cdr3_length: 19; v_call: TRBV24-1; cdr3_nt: TGTGCCACCAGTGACACCGCCGGGACTAGCGGGACTAGCACAGATACGCAGTATTTT; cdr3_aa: CATSDTAGTSGTSTDTQYF
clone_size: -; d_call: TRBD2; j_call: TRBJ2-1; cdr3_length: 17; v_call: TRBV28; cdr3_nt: TGTGCCAGCAGTTCGACTAGCGGGGGATCCGCCCGGAATGAGCAGTTCTTC; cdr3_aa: CASSSTSGGSARNEQFF
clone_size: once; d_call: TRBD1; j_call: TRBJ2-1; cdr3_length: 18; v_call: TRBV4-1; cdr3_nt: TGCGCCAGCAGCCAACCTCGAACTCGGACAGGGGGCGGGAATGAGCAGTTCTTC; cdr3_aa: CASSQPRTRTGGGNEQFF
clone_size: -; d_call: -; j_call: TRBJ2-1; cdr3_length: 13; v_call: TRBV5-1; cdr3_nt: TGCGCCAGCAGGATAGCGGAGTACAATGAGCAGTTCTTC; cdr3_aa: CASRIAEYNEQFF
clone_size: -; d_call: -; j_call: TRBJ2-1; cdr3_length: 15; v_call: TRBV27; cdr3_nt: TGTGCCAGCAGTTTATGGGGCCCGGGTGACAATGAGCAGTTCTTC; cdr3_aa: CASSLWGPGDNEQFF
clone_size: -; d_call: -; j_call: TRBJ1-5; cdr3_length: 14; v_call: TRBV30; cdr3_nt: TGTGCCTGGAGTGCAGGGGACGGCAATCAGCCCCAGCATTTT; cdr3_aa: CAWSAGDGNQPQHF
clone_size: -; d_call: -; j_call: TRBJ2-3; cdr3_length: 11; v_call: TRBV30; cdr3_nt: TGTGCCTGGGAACTAGGGGATACGCAGTATTTT; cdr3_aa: CAWELGDTQYF
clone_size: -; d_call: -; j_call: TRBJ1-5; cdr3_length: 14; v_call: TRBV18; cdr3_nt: TGTGCCAGCTCACTGGACTACGGTAATCAGCCCCAGCATTTT; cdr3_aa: CASSLDYGNQPQHF
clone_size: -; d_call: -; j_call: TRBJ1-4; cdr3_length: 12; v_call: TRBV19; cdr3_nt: TGTGCCAGTAGTATGAGGACAGAAAAACTGTTTTTT; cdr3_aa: CASSMRTEKLFF
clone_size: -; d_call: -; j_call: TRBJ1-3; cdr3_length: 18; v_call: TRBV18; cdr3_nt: TGTGCCAGCTCACCACTAACCCAGGGATTAAGCTCTGGAAACACCATATATTTT; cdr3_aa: CASSPLTQGLSSGNTIYF
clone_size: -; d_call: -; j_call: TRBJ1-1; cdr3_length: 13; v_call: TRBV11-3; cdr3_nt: TGTGCCAGCAGTCTAACAGGGTACACTGAAGCTTTCTTT; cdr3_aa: CASSLTGYTEAFF
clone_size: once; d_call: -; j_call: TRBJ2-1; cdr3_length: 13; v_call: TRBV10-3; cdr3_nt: TGTGCCATCAGTGCCCTTGGGGGCGATGAGCAGTTCTTC; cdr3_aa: CAISALGGDEQFF
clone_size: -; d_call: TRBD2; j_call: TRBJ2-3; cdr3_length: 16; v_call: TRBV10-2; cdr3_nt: TGCGCCAGCAGTGTGAGGCGGGAGATGAGCACAGATACGCAGTATTTT; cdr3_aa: CASSVRREMSTDTQYF